These 17 T cell receptor beta chains originate from one sample sequenced in a study of cytomegalovirus exposure and HLA in healthy donors. PCR amplification relied on 60 Vbeta primers (plus 13 Jbeta primers). Sequencing was performed with immunoSEQ multiplex PCR; in TCRdb, only in-frame clones are kept and a portion is missing. The data contain roughly 100,000 clones, 77% of them singletons. The sequenced sample consisted of PBMCs. These receptors all stem from a female donor in good health and CMV-seronegative.

The chain employs TRBV5-1 and TRBJ2-7; TRBD2 might be the D (5 bases). The V and J ends lost 4 bases and 2 bases respectively, with 16 bases between them. The length of the CDR3 is 15 residues. The germline CDR1 and CDR2 sequences are SGHRS and YFSETQ. CDR3: CASSPIGQEAYEQYF. In DNA, the CDR3 is TGCGCCAGCAGCCCGATCGGGCAGGAGGCCTACGAGCAGTACTTC.

This clone appeared once. V usage is TRBV6-5 and J usage is TRBJ2-1; tentatively, D is TRBD1 (5 bases). V lost 5 bases and J lost 9, with 11 bases in between. This CDR3 is built from 12 residues. Per the germline V gene, CDR1 is MNHEY and CDR2 is SVGAGI. The CDR3 reads CASSVGQGEQFF. CDR3 DNA sequence: TGTGCCAGCAGTGTCGGGCAGGGTGAGCAGTTCTTC.

This clone has a single count. This sequence joins TRBV18 and TRBJ2-2; 7 bases match TRBD1. The CDR3 spans 15 residues. J lost 6 bases, V lost 2 bases, and 6 bases had no gene match. The V gene's germline CDR1 is KGHSH and CDR2 LQKENI. CDR3 sequence reads: CASSPSRQGAGELFF. The CDR3 nucleotides read TGTGCCAGCTCACCAAGCCGACAGGGAGCCGGGGAGCTGTTTTTT. Looking up the rest from reference TRBV18 and TRBJ2-2 gives the full variable domain: NAGVMQNPRHLVRRRGQEARLRCSPMKGHSHVYWYRQLPEEGLKFMVYLQKENIIDESGMPKERFSAEFPKEGPSILRIQQVVRGDSAAYFCASSPSRQGAGELFFGEGSRLTVL.

The rearrangement joins TRBV7-3 to TRBJ1-2; D possibly corresponds to TRBD1 (5 bases). The CDR3 loop spans 13 amino acids. The V gene lost 5 bases and the J gene lost 8 bases, with 15 bases spanning the gap. The germline gives CDR1 SGHTA, CDR2 FQGTGA. The CDR3 DNA is TGTGCCAGCAGCCCATCGACAGTGAGGGGCTACACCTTC. Translated: CASSPSTVRGYTF.

The rearrangement uses TRBV2 and TRBJ2-1, with D possibly TRBD2 on 6 matching bases. The CDR3 runs 13 residues. Germline V CDR1 and CDR2: SNHLY, FYNNEI. V lost 1 base and J 9 bases, leaving 10 bases between the germline ends. The CDR3, as DNA: TGTGCCAGCAGTGAAGGGGGAGGCGGTGAGCAGTTCTTC. It yields the protein CASSEGGGGEQFF.

This clone was counted between two and nine times. This chain connects TRBV9 to TRBJ2-3; 9 bases fit TRBD1. This CDR3 comprises 18 residues. V dropped 0 bases and J dropped 0; count of bases not matched to a gene: 8. Germline assignment: CDR1 SGDLS and CDR2 YYNGEE. The DNA for the CDR3 is TGTGCCAGCAGCGTAGAGGGGGGGACAGGGACTAGCACAGATACGCAGTATTTT. This encodes CASSVEGGTGTSTDTQYF. Looking up the rest from reference TRBV9 and TRBJ2-3 gives the full variable domain: DSGVTQTPKHLITATGQRVTLRCSPRSGDLSVYWYQQSLDQGLQFLIQYYNGEERAKGNILERFSAQQFPDLHSELNLSSLELGDSALYFCASSVEGGTGTSTDTQYFGPGTRLTVL.

This clone was seen a single time. This chain links TRBV18 with TRBJ1-4; a possible D gene is TRBD1 (6 bases). V was shortened by 6 bases and J by 7 bases, with 15 bases between the two germline ends. The germline CDR1 and CDR2 sequences are KGHSH and LQKENI. The CDR3 runs 14 residues. The DNA for the CDR3 is TGTGCCAGCTCGCGAGCAGGGGTCGGTGAAAAACTGTTTTTT. This encodes CASSRAGVGEKLFF.

The V gene is TRBV19, the J gene TRBJ2-7; a weak D match, TRBD1 (6 bases). Per germline, CDR1 LNHDA and CDR2 SQIVND (reference sequence). The CDR3 length is 15 residues. The V gene lost 5 bases and the J gene lost 2 bases, with 16 bases spanning the gap. The CDR3 DNA reads TGTGCCAGTAGTCCCAATGACAGGCCCACCTACGAGCAGTACTTC. Translated, it gives CASSPNDRPTYEQYF.

The CDR3 loop reads CASSLQGGNTEAFF. The CDR3 DNA reads as TGTGCCAGCAGCCTCCAGGGAGGGAACACTGAAGCTTTCTTT. The chain is built from TRBV5-5 and TRBJ1-1; D possibly corresponds to TRBD1 (5 bases). The CDR3 covers 14 residues. Germline V lookup: CDR1 SGHKS, CDR2 YYEKEE (reference sequence). V lost 4 bases and J lost 1, with 11 bases in between.

This clone was picked up a small number of times. This chain joins TRBV4-2 and TRBJ1-4, with D unclear. This CDR3 region has 14 residues. Trimming shortened V by 4 bases and J by 8 bases, and 14 bases separated the two germline ends. From germline, CDR1 is LGHNA and CDR2 YNFKEQ. Here the CDR3 DNA reads TGTGCCAGCAGCCTGGGAGAGAATGGGGAAAAACTGTTTTTT. As protein: CASSLGENGEKLFF.

The chain carries TRBV9 and TRBJ2-7; perhaps TRBD1 as D (5 bases). Germline V gene lookup returns CDR1 SGDLS and CDR2 YYNGEE. The germline V and J ends were trimmed by 0 bases and 6 bases, with 13 bases remaining between them. This CDR3 has 14 amino acids. In DNA form, the CDR3 reads TGTGCCAGCAGCGTAGAGGGGCAAAAAGGCGAGCAGTACTTC. Translation: CASSVEGQKGEQYF.

The V call is TRBV2, the J call TRBJ1-2; 12 nucleotides align to TRBD1. This CDR3 is 16 amino acids long. The trim removed 8 bases at V and 6 bases at J, leaving 13 bases unmatched. Germline CDR1 is SNHLY and CDR2 is FYNNEI. The CDR3: CASSISPGQGADGYTF. CDR3 sequence (DNA): TGTGCCAGCTCTATCTCTCCGGGACAGGGGGCTGATGGCTACACCTTC.

V gene TRBV7-8 combines with J gene TRBJ1-4; the D gene is possibly TRBD1 (5 bases). The CDR3 contains 16 residues. The V gene's germline CDR1 is SGHVS and CDR2 FQNEAQ. Trimming stripped 1 base from V and 3 bases from J, with 12 bases between. Here the CDR3 reads CASSLVTGRSNEKLFF. The CDR3 coding sequence is TGTGCCAGCAGCTTAGTTACAGGAAGGTCTAATGAAAAACTGTTTTTT.

A few counts support this clone. The chain carries TRBV7-2 and TRBJ1-2; unclear D gene. This CDR3 is built from 13 residues. CDR1 SGHTA and CDR2 FQGNSA come from the germline V gene. With 3 bases removed from V and 5 bases from J, the gap between germline ends came to 10 bases. In DNA, the CDR3 is TGTGCCAGCAGCTTGCGGAGGGCTTATGGCTACACCTTC. As protein: CASSLRRAYGYTF.

This sequence joins TRBV7-9 and TRBJ2-7; D possibly corresponds to TRBD1 (5 bases). The CDR3 runs 15 residues. With 0 bases removed from V and 5 bases from J, the gap between germline ends came to 14 bases. CDR1 and CDR2 (germline): SEHNR, FQNEAQ (reference sequence). The chain's CDR3 is CASSLAFQGTHEQYF. DNA for the CDR3: TGTGCCAGCAGCTTAGCTTTCCAGGGTACCCACGAGCAGTACTTC.

J is TRBJ2-3 and V is TRBV7-9; a possible D gene is TRBD1 (6 bases). This CDR3 region has 15 residues. The ends were cut back, 0 bases at V and 2 bases at J, with 9 bases in the middle. CDR1 and CDR2 from the germline V gene are SEHNR and FQNEAQ (reference sequence). CDR3 loop: CASSLAAGVTDTQYF. The CDR3 nucleotides are TGTGCCAGCAGCTTAGCGGCAGGGGTCACAGATACGCAGTATTTT.

The chain couples TRBV5-1 to TRBJ2-2; 11 bases are shared with TRBD1. This CDR3 spans 13 amino acids. V shed 6 bases and J 6 bases; nucleotides not matched to a gene: 1. Germline CDR1 is SGHRS and CDR2 is YFSETQ. CDR3 sequence reads: CASTGQGAGELFF. Written as DNA, the CDR3 is TGCGCCAGCACGGGACAGGGGGCCGGGGAGCTGTTTTTT.